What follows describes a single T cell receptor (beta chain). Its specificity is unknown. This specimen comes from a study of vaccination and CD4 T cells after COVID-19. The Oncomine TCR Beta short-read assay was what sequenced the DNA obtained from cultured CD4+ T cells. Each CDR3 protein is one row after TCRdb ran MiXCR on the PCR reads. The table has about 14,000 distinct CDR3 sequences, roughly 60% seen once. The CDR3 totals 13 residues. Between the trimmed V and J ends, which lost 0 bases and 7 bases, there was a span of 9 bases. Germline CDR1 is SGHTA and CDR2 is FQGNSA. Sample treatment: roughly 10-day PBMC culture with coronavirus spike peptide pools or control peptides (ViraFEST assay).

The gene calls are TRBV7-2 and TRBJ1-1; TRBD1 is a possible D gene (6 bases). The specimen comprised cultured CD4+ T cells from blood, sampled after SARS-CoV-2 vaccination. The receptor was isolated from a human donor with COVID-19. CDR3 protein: CASSLAEDSEAFF. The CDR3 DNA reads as TGTGCCAGCAGCTTAGCGGAGGACAGTGAAGCTTTCTTT.